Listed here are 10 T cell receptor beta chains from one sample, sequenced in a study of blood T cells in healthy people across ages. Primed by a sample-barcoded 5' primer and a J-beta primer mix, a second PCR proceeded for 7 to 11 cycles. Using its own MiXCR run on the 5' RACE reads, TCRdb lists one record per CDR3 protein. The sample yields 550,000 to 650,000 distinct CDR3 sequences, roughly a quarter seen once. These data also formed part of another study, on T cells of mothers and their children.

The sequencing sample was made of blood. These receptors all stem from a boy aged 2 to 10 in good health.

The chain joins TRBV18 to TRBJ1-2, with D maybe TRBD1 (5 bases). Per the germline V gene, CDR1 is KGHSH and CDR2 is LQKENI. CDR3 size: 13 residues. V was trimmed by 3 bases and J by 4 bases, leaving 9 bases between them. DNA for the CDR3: TGTGCCAGCTCACCGCGGGGGAGCTATGGCTACACCTTC. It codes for CASSPRGSYGYTF.

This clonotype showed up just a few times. CDR3 sequence (DNA): TGCAGTGCTGGGACTAGCGGGGGGGCGGACAATGAGCAGTTCTTC. This codes for CSAGTSGGADNEQFF. The chain combines TRBV20-1 with TRBJ2-1; 16 positions agree with TRBD2. The CDR3 contains 15 residues. The V and J ends lost 5 bases and 5 bases, in that order; junction bases with no gene match: 3. Germline V gives CDR1 DFQATT, CDR2 SNEGSKA (reference sequence).

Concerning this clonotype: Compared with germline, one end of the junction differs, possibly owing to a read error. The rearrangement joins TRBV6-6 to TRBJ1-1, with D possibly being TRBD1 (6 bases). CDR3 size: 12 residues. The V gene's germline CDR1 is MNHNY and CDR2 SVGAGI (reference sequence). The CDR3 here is CASSTGGTETFF. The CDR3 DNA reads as TGTGCCAGCTCTACGGGGGGCACTGAAACTTTCTTT.

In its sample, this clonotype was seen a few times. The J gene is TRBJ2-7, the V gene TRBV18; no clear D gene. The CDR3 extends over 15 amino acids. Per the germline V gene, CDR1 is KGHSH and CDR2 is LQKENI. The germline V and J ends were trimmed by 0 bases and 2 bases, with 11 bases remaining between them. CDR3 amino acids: CASSPPVATPYEQYF. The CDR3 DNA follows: TGTGCCAGCTCACCACCGGTGGCAACTCCCTACGAGCAGTACTTC.

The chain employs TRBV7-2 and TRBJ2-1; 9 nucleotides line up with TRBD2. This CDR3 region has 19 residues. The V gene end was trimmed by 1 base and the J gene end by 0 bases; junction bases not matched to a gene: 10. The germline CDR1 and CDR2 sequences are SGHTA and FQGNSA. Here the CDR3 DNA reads TGTGCCAGCAGCTTAGGGAGCGGGGGGCCCTCCAGCTCCTACAATGAGCAGTTCTTC. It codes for CASSLGSGGPSSSYNEQFF.

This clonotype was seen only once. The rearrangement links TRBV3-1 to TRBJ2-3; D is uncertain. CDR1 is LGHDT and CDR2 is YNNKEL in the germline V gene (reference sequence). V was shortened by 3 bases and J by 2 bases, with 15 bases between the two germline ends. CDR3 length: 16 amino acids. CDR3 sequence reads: CASSQEFRRFTDTQYF. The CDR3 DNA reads TGTGCCAGCAGCCAGGAATTTCGACGGTTCACAGATACGCAGTATTTT.

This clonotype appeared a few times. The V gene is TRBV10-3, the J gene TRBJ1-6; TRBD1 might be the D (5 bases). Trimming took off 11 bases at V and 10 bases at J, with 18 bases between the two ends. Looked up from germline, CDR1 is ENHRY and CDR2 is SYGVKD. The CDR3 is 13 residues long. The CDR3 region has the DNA TGTGCCGCAGGGCTCCGGACTGACTCACCCCTCCACTTT. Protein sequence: CAAGLRTDSPLHF.

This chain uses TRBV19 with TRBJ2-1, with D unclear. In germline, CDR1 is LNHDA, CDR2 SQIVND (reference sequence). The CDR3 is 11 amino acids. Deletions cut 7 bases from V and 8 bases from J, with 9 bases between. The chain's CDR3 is CASTDFDEQFF. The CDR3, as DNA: TGTGCCAGTACTGATTTCGATGAGCAGTTCTTC.

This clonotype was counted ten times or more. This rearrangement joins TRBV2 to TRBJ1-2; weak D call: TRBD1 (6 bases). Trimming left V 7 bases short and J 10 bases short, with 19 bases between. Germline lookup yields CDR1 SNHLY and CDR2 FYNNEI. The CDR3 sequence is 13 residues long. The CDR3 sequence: CASTTDTRGIYTF. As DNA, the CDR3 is TGTGCCAGCACTACCGACACCAGGGGAATCTACACCTTC. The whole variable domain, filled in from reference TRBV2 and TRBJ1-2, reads EPEVTQTPSHQVTQMGQEVILRCVPISNHLYFYWYRQILGQKVEFLVSFYNNEISEKSEIFDDQFSVERPDGSNFTLKIRSTKLEDSAMYFCASTTDTRGIYTFGSGTRLTVV.

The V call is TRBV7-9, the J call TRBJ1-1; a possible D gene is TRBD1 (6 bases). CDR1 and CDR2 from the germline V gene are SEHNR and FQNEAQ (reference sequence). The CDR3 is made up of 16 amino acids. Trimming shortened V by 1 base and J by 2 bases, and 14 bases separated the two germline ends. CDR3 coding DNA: TGTGCCAGCAGCTTAGACAGGGCCACCTTCAACACTGAAGCTTTCTTT. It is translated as CASSLDRATFNTEAFF. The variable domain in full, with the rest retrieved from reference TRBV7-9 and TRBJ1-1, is DTGVSQNPRHKITKRGQNVTFRCDPISEHNRLYWYRQTLGQGPEFLTYFQNEAQLEKSRLLSDRFSAERPKGSFSTLEIQRTEQGDSAMYLCASSLDRATFNTEAFFGQGTRLTVV.